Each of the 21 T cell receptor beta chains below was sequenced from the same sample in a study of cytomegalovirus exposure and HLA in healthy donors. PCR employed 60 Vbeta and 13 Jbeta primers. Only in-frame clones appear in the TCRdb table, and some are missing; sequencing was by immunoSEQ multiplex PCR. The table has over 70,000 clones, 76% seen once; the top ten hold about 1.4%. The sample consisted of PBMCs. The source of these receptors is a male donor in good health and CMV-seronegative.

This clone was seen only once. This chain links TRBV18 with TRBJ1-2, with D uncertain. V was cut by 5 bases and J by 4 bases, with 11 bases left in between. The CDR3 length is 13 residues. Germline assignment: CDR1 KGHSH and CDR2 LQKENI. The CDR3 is CASSGQEGYGYTF. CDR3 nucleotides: TGTGCCAGCTCAGGGCAGGAAGGCTATGGCTACACCTTC. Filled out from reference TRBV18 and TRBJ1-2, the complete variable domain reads NAGVMQNPRHLVRRRGQEARLRCSPMKGHSHVYWYRQLPEEGLKFMVYLQKENIIDESGMPKERFSAEFPKEGPSILRIQQVVRGDSAAYFCASSGQEGYGYTFGSGTRLTVV.

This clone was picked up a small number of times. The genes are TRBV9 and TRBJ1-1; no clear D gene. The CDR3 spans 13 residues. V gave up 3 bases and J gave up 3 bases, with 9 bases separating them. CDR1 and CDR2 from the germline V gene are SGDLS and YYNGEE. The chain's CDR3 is CASSAEQHTEAFF. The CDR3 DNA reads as TGTGCCAGCAGCGCCGAACAGCACACTGAAGCTTTCTTT.

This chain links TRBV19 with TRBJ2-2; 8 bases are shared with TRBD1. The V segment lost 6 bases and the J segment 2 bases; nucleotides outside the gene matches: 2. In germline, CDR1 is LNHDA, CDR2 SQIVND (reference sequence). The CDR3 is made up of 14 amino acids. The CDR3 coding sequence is TGTGCCAGTAGGACAGGGGCAAACACCGGGGAGCTGTTTTTT. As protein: CASRTGANTGELFF.

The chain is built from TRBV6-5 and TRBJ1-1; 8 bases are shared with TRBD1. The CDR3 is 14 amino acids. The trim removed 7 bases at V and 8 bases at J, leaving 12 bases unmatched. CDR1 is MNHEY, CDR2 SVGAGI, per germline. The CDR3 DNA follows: TGTGCCAGCAAAGGGACAGGCCGTTTTACCGAAGCTTTCTTT. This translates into CASKGTGRFTEAFF.

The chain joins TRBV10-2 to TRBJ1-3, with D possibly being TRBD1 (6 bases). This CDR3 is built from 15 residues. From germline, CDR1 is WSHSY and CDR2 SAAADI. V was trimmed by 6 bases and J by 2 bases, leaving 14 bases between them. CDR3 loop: CASSDPGETGNTIYF. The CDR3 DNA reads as TGCGCCAGCAGCGACCCAGGGGAAACTGGAAACACCATATATTTT.

The CDR3 DNA sequence: TGTGCCAGCAGCCTAGCGGGGGGCCGCACAGATACGCAGTATTTT. It codes for CASSLAGGRTDTQYF. The V call is TRBV7-3, the J call TRBJ2-3, with 11 bases lining up with TRBD2. CDR1 SGHTA and CDR2 FQGTGA come from the germline V gene. The CDR3 runs 15 residues. J was trimmed by 1 base and V by 5 bases; bases with no gene match: 2.

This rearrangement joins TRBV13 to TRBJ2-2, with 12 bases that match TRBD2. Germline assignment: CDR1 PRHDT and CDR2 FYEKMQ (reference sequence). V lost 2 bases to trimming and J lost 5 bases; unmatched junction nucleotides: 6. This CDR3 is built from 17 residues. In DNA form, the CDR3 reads TGTGCCAGCAGCTTAACTAGCGGGAGGCTGAGGACCGGGGAGCTGTTTTTT. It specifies CASSLTSGRLRTGELFF.

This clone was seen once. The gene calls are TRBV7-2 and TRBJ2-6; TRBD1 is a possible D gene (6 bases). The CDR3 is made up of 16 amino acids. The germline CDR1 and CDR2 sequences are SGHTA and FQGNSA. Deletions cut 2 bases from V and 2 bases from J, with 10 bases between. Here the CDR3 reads CASSLQGLTGANVLTF. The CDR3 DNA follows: TGTGCCAGCAGCTTACAGGGGCTCACTGGGGCCAACGTCCTGACTTTC.

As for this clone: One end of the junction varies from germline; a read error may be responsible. CDR3 in amino acids: CASSLEYVYTF. CDR3 nucleotides: TGTGCTAGCAGTTTGGAGTATGTCTACACCTTC. The chain carries TRBV28 and TRBJ1-2; D is unclear. Germline V gene sequence: CDR1 MDHEN, CDR2 SYDVKM. The CDR3 extends over 11 amino acids.

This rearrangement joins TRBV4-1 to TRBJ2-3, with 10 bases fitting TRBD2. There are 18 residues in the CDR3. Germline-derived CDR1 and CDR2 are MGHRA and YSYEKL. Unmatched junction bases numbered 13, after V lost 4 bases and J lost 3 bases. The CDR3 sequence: CASSPRLEATSGTDTQYF. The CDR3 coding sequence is TGCGCCAGCAGCCCCAGACTAGAGGCGACTAGCGGGACAGATACGCAGTATTTT.

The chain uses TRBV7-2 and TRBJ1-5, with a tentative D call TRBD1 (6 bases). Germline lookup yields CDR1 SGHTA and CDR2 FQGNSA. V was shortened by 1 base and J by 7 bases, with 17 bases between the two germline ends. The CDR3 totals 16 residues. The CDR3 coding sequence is TGTGCCAGCAGCTTAGAAGGAGCAGGGGCTCGGCAGCCCCAGCATTTT. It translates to CASSLEGAGARQPQHF.

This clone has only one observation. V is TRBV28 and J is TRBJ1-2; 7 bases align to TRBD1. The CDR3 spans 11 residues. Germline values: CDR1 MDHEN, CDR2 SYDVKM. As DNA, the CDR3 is TGTGCTACCGGGACAGACTATGGCTACACCTTC. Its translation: CATGTDYGYTF.

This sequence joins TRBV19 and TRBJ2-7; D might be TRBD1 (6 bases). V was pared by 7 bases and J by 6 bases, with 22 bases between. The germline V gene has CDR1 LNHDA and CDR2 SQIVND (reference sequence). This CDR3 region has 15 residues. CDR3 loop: CASKPVDRRGGEQYF. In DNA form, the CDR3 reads TGTGCCAGTAAACCGGTTGACAGGAGAGGGGGCGAGCAGTACTTC.

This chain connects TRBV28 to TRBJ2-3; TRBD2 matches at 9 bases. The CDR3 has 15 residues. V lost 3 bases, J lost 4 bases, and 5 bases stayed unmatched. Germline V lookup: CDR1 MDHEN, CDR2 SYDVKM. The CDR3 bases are TGTGCCAGCAGTTTTGAAGCGGGAGGAGCAGATACGCAGTATTTT. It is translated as CASSFEAGGADTQYF.

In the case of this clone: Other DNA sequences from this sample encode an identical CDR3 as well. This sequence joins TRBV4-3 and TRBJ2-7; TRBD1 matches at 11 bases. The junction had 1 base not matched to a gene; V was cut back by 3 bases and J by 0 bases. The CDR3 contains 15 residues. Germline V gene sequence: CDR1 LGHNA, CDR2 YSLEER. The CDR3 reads CASSQDRGLSYEQYF. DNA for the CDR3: TGCGCCAGCAGCCAGGACAGGGGGCTCTCCTACGAGCAGTACTTC.

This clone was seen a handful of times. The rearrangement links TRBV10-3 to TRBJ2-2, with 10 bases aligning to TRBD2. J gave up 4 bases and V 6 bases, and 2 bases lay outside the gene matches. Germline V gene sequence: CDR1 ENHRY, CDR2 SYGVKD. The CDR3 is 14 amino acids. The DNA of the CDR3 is TGTGCCATCAGGCTAGCGGGAGCCACCGGGGAGCTGTTTTTT. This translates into CAIRLAGATGELFF.

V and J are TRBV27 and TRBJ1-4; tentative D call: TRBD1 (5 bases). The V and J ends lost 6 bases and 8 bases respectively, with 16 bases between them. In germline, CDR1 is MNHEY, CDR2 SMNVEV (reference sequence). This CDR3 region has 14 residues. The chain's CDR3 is CASSPRQKGEKLFF. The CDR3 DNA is TGTGCCAGCAGCCCTAGACAGAAGGGGGAAAAACTGTTTTTT.

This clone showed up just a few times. The CDR3 loop is CASRARVDLRTEAFF. CDR3 bases: TGTGCCAGCAGAGCCAGGGTTGATTTGCGGACTGAAGCTTTCTTT. The chain carries TRBV6-5 and TRBJ1-1, with D tentatively TRBD1 (5 bases). Germline V gene data show CDR1 as MNHEY and CDR2 as SVGAGI. Trimming took 6 bases from V and 5 from J, leaving 19 bases between them. There are 15 residues in the CDR3.

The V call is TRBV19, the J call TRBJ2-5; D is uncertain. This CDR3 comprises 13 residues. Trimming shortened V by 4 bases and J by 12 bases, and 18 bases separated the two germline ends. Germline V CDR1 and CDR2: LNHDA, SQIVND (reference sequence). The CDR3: CASSKSYYAEEYF. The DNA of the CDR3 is TGTGCCAGTAGTAAGAGCTATTATGCCGAGGAGTACTTC.

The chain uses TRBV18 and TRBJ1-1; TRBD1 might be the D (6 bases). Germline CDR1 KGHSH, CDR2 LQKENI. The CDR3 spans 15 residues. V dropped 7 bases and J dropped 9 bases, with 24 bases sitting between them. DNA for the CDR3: TGTGCCAGCTGTGTTGATGGTCCCGGGACAAGTAAAGCTTTCTTT. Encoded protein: CASCVDGPGTSKAFF.

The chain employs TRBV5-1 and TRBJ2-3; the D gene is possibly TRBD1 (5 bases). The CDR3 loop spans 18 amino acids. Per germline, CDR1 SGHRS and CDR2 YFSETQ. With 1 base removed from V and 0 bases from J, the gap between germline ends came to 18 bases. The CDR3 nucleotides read TGCGCCAGCAGCTTGCTAGACAGCGCTCGCTCTAGCACAGATACGCAGTATTTT. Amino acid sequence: CASSLLDSARSSTDTQYF.